In its sample, the clone carrying this T cell receptor beta chain was seen once. Antigen: not known. This sample was included in a study of Ad26.COV2.S vaccination and SARS-CoV-2 variants. The overall study: It was the COV1001 Ad26.COV2.S trial arm that included the donor. General study results and limits: Comparability of non-spike TCR breadth was observed across vaccine and placebo recipients.

The table came from immunoSEQ multiplex PCR; TCRdb's copy has only in-frame clones and leaves some out. This sample yields a few hundred thousand clones, of which around 92% are seen a single time; 1.5% to 2% belongs to the top ten. Treatment meaning: around 19 received Ad26.COV2.S at low or high dose, single or two shots; about 5 received placebo; per-sample allocation not given. It was on day 63 after the first vaccine or placebo injection that samples were taken. The CDR3 extends over 15 amino acids. Trimming shortened V by 0 bases and J by 5 bases, and 13 bases separated the two germline ends. Germline assignment: CDR1 SGDLS and CDR2 YYNGEE.

Sequencing used peripheral blood, obtained in a trial of Ad26.COV2.S vaccine versus placebo. V gene TRBV9 combines with J gene TRBJ2-3; perhaps TRBD2 as D (5 bases). The source is a person between 18 and 59 years old who received the Ad26.COV2.S COVID-19 vaccine or a placebo. The CDR3 nucleotides read TGTGCCAGCAGCGTAGCCGACTACCAGATAGATACGCAGTATTTT. Translation gives CASSVADYQIDTQYF.